This T cell receptor (beta chain) is drawn from a study of blood T cell repertoires in COVID-19. From germline, CDR1 is SGHNT and CDR2 YYREEE (reference sequence). V shed 1 base, J shed 2 bases, and the junction held 6 bases outside the gene matches. This CDR3 has 15 residues. Method: immunoSEQ multiplex PCR; TCRdb's copy keeps in-frame clones and lacks some. The sample includes some 83,000 clones, approximately 80% of them seen just once. The receptor was isolated from a man between 60 and 75 years old with active or convalescent COVID-19. The sequenced sample was peripheral blood. The chain links TRBV5-4 to TRBJ2-7; TRBD1 matches at 7 bases. CDR3: CASSLPGTATYEQYF. Here the CDR3 DNA reads TGTGCCAGCAGCTTGCCCGGGACAGCTACCTACGAGCAGTACTTC.